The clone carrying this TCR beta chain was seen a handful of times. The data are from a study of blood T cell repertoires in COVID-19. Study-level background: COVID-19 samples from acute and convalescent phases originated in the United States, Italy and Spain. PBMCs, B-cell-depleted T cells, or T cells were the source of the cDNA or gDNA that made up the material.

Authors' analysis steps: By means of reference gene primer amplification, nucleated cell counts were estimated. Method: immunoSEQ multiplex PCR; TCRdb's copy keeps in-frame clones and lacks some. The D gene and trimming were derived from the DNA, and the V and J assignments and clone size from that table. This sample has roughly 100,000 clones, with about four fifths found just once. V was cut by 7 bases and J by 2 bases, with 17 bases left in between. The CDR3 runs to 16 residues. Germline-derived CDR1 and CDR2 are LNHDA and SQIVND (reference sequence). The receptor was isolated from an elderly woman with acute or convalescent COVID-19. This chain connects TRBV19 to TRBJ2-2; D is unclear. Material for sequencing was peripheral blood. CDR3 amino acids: CASTINPSANTGELFF. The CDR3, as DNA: TGTGCCAGTACCATAAACCCGAGCGCAAACACCGGGGAGCTGTTTTTT.